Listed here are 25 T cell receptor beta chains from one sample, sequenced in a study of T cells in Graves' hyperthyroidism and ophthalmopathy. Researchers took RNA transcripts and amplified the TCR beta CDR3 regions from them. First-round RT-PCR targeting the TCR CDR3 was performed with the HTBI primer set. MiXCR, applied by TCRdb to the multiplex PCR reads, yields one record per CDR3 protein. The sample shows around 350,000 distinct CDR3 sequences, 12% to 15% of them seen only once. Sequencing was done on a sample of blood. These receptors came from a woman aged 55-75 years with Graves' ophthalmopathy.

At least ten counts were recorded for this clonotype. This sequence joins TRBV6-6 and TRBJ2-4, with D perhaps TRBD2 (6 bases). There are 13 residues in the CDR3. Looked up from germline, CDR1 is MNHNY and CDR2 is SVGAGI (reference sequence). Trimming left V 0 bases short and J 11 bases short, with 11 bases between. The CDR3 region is CASSYSWRGVQYF. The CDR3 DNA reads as TGTGCCAGCAGTTACTCTTGGCGGGGCGTTCAGTACTTC.

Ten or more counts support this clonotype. The CDR3 spells CATSDGRGNGANVLTF. CDR3 coding DNA: TGTGCCACCAGTGATGGCAGGGGGAACGGGGCCAACGTCCTGACTTTC. The V gene is TRBV24-1, the J gene TRBJ2-6; 7 bases are a match to TRBD1. This CDR3 region has 16 residues. The germline CDR1 and CDR2 sequences are KGHDR and SFDVKD. V lost 3 bases and J lost 4; bases outside the gene matches: 5.

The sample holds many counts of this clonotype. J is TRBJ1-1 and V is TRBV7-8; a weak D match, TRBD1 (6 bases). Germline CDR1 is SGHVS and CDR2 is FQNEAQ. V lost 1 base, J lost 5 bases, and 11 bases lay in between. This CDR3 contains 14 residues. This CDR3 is CASSLDRVETEAFF. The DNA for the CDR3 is TGTGCCAGCAGCTTAGACAGGGTGGAAACTGAAGCTTTCTTT.

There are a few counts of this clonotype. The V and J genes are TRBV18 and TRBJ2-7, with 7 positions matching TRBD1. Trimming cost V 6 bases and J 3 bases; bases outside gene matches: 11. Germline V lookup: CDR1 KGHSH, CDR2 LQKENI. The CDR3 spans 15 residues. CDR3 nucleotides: TGTGCCAGCTCCCCCGTGGGGACAGTAATCTACGAGCAGTACTTC. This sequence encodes CASSPVGTVIYEQYF.

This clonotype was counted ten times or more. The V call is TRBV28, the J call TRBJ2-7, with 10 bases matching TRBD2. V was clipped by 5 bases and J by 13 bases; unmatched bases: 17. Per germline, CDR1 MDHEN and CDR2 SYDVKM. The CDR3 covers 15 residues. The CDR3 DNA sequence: TGTGCCAGCAGTCCCTCATCCGGGACTAGCGCCTCAACTTACTTC. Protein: CASSPSSGTSASTYF. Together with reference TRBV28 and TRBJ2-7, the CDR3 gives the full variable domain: DVKVTQSSRYLVKRTGEKVFLECVQDMDHENMFWYRQDPGLGLRLIYFSYDVKMKEKGDIPEGYSVSREKKERFSLILESASTNQTSMYLCASSPSSGTSASTYFGPGTRLTVT.

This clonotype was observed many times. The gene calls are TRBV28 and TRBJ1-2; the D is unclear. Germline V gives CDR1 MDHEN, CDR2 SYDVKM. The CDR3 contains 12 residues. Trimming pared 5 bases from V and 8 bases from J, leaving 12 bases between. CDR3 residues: CASSPYSRGYTF. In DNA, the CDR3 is TGTGCCAGCAGTCCCTACAGCAGAGGCTACACCTTC.

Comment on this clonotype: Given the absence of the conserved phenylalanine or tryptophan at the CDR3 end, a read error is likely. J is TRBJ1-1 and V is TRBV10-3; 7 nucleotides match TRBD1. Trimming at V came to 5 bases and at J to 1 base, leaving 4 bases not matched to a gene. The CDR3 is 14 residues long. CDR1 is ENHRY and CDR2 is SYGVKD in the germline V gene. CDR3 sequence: CAISNRGGNTEAFL. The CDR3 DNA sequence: TGTGCCATCAGTAACAGGGGCGGGAACACTGAAGCTTTCCTT.

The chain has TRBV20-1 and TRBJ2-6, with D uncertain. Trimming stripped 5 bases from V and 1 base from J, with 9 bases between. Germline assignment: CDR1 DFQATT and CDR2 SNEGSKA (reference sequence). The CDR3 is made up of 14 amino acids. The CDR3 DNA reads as TGCAGTGCTCGTGGGCTTTCTGGGGCCAACGTCCTGACTTTC. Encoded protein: CSARGLSGANVLTF.

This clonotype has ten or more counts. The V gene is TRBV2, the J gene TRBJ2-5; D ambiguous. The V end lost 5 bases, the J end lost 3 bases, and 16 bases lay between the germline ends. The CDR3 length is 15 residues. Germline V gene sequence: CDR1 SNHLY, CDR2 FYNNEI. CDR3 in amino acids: CASSSQLAGKETQYF. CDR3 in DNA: TGTGCCAGCAGTTCCCAACTCGCTGGGAAAGAGACCCAGTACTTC.

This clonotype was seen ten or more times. The CDR3 protein is CASSFLSGTGYEQYF. The CDR3 DNA is TGTGCCAGCAGTTTCCTCTCCGGGACAGGCTACGAGCAGTACTTC. The chain links TRBV28 to TRBJ2-7, with 8 bases identical to TRBD1. V lost 3 bases, J lost 3 bases, and 7 bases stayed unmatched. The CDR3 is 15 amino acids. Looked up from germline, CDR1 is MDHEN and CDR2 is SYDVKM.

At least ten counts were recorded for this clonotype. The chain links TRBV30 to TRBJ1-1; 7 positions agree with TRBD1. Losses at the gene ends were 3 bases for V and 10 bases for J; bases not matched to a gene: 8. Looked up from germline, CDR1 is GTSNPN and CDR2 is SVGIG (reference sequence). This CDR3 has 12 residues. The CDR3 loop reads CAWRAGGVRAFF. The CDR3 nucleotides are TGTGCCTGGAGAGCAGGGGGGGTCAGAGCTTTCTTT. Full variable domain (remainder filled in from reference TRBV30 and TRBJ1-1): SQTIHQWPATLVQPVGSPLSLECTVEGTSNPNLYWYRQAAGRGLQLLFYSVGIGQISSEVPQNLSASRPQDRQFILSSKKLLLSDSGFYLCAWRAGGVRAFFGQGTRLTVV.

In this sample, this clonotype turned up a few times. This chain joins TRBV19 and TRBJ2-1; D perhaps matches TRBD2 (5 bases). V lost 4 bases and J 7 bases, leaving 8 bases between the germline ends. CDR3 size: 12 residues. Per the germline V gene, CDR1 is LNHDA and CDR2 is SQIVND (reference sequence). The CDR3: CASSTGRNEQFF. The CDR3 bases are TGTGCCAGTAGTACTGGGAGAAATGAGCAGTTCTTC. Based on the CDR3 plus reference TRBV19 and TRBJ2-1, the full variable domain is DGGITQSPKYLFRKEGQNVTLSCEQNLNHDAMYWYRQDPGQGLRLIYYSQIVNDFQKGDIAEGYSVSREKKESFPLTVTSAQKNPTAFYLCASSTGRNEQFFGPGTRLTVL.

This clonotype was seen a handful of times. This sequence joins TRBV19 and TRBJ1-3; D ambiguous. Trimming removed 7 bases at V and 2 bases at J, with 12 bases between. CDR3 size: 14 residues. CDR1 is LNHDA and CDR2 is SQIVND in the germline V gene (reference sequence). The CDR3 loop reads CASTTGQTGNTIYF. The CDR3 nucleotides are TGTGCCAGTACTACGGGCCAAACTGGAAACACCATATATTTT.

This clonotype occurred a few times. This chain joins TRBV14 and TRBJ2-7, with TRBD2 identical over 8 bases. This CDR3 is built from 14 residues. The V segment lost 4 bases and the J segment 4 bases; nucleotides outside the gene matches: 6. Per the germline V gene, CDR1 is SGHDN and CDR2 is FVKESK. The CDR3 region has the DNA TGTGCCAGCAGCCCGGGGGGGGAACCGTACGAGCAGTACTTC. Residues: CASSPGGEPYEQYF.

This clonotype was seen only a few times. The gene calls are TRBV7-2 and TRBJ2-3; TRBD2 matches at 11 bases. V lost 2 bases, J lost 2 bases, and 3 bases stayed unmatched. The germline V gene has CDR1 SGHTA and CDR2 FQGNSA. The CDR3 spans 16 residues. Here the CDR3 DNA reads TGTGCCAGCAGCTTACCGGGACTAGCGGCCACAGATACGCAGTATTTT. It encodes CASSLPGLAATDTQYF. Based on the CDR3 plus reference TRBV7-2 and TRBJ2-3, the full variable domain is GAGVSQSPSNKVTEKGKDVELRCDPISGHTALYWYRQSLGQGLEFLIYFQGNSAPDKSGLPSDRFSAERTGGSVSTLTIQRTQQEDSAVYLCASSLPGLAATDTQYFGPGTRLTVL.

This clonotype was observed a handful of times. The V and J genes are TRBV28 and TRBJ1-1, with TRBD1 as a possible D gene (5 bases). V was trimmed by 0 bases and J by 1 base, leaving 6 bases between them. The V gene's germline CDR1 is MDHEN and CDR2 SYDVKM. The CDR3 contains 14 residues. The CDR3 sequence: CASSLWTENTEAFF. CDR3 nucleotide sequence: TGTGCCAGCAGTTTATGGACAGAGAACACTGAAGCTTTCTTT.

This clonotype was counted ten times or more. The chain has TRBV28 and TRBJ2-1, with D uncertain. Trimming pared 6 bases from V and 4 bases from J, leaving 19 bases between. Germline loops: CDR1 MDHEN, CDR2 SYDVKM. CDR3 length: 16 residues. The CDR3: CASSPPDALGYNEQFF. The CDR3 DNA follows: TGTGCCAGCAGCCCACCGGACGCATTGGGGTACAATGAGCAGTTCTTC.

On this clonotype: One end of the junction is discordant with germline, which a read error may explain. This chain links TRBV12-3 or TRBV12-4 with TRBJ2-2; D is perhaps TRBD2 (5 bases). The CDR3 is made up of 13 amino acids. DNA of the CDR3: TGTGCCAGCAGTTTAGATGGAACCGGGGAGCTGTTGTTT. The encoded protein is CASSLDGTGELLF.

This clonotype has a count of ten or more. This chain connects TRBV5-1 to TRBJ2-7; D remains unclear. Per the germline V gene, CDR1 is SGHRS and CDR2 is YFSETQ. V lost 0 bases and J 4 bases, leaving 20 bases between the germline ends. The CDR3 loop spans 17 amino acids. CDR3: CASSLDPTRWGIYEQYF. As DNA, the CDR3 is TGCGCCAGCAGCTTGGACCCCACCAGGTGGGGAATTTACGAGCAGTACTTC.

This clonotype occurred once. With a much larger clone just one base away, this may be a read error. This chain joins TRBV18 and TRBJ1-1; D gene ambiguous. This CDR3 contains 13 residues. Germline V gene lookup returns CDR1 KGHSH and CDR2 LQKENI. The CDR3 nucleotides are TGTGCCAGCTCAACTACACAGAACACTGAAGCTCTCTTT. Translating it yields CASSTTQNTEALF.

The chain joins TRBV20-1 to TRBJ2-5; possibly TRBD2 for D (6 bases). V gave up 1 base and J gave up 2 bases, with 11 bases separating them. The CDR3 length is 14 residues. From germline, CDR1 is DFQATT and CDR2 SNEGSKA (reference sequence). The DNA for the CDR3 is TGCAGTGCTAGAGGTGCGGGATCGCAAGAGACCCAGTACTTC. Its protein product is CSARGAGSQETQYF.

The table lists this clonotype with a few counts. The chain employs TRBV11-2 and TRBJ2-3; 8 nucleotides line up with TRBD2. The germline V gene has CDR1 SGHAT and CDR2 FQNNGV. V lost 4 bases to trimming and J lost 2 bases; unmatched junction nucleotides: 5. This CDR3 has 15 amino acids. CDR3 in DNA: TGTGCCAGCAGCTCGGGACTAGGTCACACAGATACGCAGTATTTT. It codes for CASSSGLGHTDTQYF. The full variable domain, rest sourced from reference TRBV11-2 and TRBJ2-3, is EAGVAQSPRYKIIEKRQSVAFWCNPISGHATLYWYQQILGQGPKLLIQFQNNGVVDDSQLPKDRFSAERLKGVDSTLKIQPAKLEDSAVYLCASSSGLGHTDTQYFGPGTRLTVL.

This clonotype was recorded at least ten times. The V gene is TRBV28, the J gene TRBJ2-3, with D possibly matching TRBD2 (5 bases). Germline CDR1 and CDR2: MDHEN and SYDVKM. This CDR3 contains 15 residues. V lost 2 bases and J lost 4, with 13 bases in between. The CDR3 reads CASSLRVGMADTQYF. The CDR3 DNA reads TGTGCCAGCAGTTTAAGGGTCGGGATGGCAGATACGCAGTATTTT.

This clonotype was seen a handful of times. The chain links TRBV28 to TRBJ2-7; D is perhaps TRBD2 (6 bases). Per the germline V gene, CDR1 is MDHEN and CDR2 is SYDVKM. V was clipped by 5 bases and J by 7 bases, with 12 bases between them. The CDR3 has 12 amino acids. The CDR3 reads CASSNVGREQYF. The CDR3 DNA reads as TGTGCCAGCAGTAATGTGGGGAGGGAGCAGTACTTC.

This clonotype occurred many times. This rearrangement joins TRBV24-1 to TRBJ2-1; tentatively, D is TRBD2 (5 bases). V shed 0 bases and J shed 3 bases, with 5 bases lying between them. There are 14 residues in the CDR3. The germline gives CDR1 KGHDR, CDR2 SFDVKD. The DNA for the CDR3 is TGTGCCACCAGTGATTTGGGACTCTACAATGAGCAGTTCTTC. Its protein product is CATSDLGLYNEQFF.